The clone carrying this TCR beta chain came up a few times. Antigen unknown. Among all donors, each was a healthy Caucasian. This specimen belongs to a study of identical twins. Study findings and constraints: The more abundant beta clonotypes in cord blood had fewer insertions, and memory repertoires did not show this. The models systematically underestimated how much out-of-frame TCR alpha was shared in monozygotic twins.

cDNA molecules carried unique molecular identifiers, and template switching added a universal primer site. In TCRdb, the 5' RACE reads were re-called with MiXCR into one record per CDR3 protein. The table includes 500,000 to 550,000 distinct CDR3 sequences, approximately 20% detected once. The sample also formed part of further work on yellow fever vaccine responses in identical twins.

Sequencing used CD4+ T cells sorted from blood. This TCR came from a woman younger than 35 in good health.

CDR3 nucleotides: TGCAGCGTACAAAGACAGTTTTCCACTGAAGCTTTCTTT. Protein product: CSVQRQFSTEAFF. This chain connects TRBV29-1 to TRBJ1-1; D may be TRBD1 (5 bases). The germline V gene encodes CDR1 SQVTM and CDR2 ANQGSEA. This CDR3 is built from 13 residues. V lost 6 bases and J lost 4, with 15 bases in between.